This T cell receptor beta chain was observed in a study of shared clonotypes between healthy human individuals. This CDR3 has 13 amino acids. J was trimmed by 5 bases and V by 3 bases; bases with no gene match: 0. The germline gives CDR1 SGHTA, CDR2 FQGTGA. On this clone itself: The sample carries other DNA sequences with the same CDR3.

Execution of the assay was at deep level. Measured with immunoSEQ multiplex PCR; TCRdb has only the in-frame clones, and not every one. The sample lists under 1,100,000 clones, approximately 78% occurring once. Sequences were obtained from memory CD4+ T cells from PBMCs. Specified subset: CD45RA-negative fraction. The clonotype comes from a man aged 18 to 35 in good health. Some clones in this sample may be carry-over from other donors' samples. The rearrangement uses TRBV7-3 and TRBJ2-1; 8 bases agree with TRBD2. Written as DNA, the CDR3 is TGTGCCAGCAGCTTGGGACTAGACAATGAGCAGTTCTTC. Its protein is CASSLGLDNEQFF.